The clone carrying this T cell receptor beta chain was counted a few times. CD8 cells classed as naive were CD45RO-negative and positively selected for CCR7, excluding terminally differentiated effector memory CD45RA+ cells. These data originate in a study of shared clonotypes between healthy human individuals. V dropped 5 bases and J dropped 2 bases, with 13 bases sitting between them. The CDR3 totals 14 residues. Germline CDR1 reads MDHEN; CDR2 reads SYDVKM. Sequenced by immunoSEQ multiplex PCR; TCRdb stores in-frame clones only, minus some. The sample contains hundreds of thousands of clones, 96% of which appear only once.

What was sequenced was naive CD8+ T cells sorted from blood. The origin of this receptor is a man aged 30 to 39 in good health. The V gene is TRBV28, the J gene TRBJ2-7; TRBD2 is a possible D gene (6 bases). CDR3 residues: CASSRAGRPYEQYF. CDR3 DNA sequence: TGTGCCAGCAGTAGGGCGGGAAGGCCCTACGAGCAGTACTTC.